One and the same sample provided the 32 T cell receptor beta chains below, sequenced in a study of tumor-infiltrating lymphocytes in primary liver carcinoma. Blood RNA was derived from unsorted whole blood, and germline DNA was extracted too. The authors made TCR beta cDNA from roughly 480 ng total RNA with a constant-region primer. Three nested multiplex PCR rounds, a slightly modified ARM-PCR, produced the libraries for TCR beta. PCR rounds one and two used TRBV1-TRBV30 forward primers with a C-beta reverse primer for 10 cycles each. TCRdb re-called the multiplex PCR reads with MiXCR, one entry per CDR3 protein. The data hold some 180,000 distinct CDR3 sequences, with approximately 60% observed a single time. Source material: peripheral blood. The origin of the receptors is a middle-aged man with primary liver carcinoma and hepatitis B virus infection.

This clonotype has a handful of counts. The CDR3 DNA is TGTGCCAGCAGTGAAAAAAACGGGGTTGCGGGAGCCTACGAGCAGTACTTC. This sequence encodes CASSEKNGVAGAYEQYF. The chain employs TRBV6-1 and TRBJ2-7; 7 bases match TRBD2. Losses at the gene ends were 2 bases for V and 2 bases for J; bases not matched to a gene: 12. The V gene's germline CDR1 is MNHNS and CDR2 SASEGT. The CDR3 sequence is 17 residues long.

The chain joins TRBV6-5 to TRBJ2-7; 7 bases fit TRBD2. CDR1 MNHEY and CDR2 SVGAGI come from the germline V gene. Trimming cost V 8 bases and J 3 bases; bases outside gene matches: 4. The CDR3 covers 12 residues. CDR3 DNA: TGTGCCAGCCGGTCTAGCGGCTACGAGCAGTACTTC. The encoded protein is CASRSSGYEQYF.

To note about this clonotype: This CDR3 is missing its conserved last phenylalanine or tryptophan, likely due to a read error. The chain uses TRBV6-5 and TRBJ2-7; 10 bases fit TRBD1. Germline loops: CDR1 MNHEY, CDR2 SVGAGI. The CDR3 sequence is 14 residues long. Here the CDR3 reads CASSEGTGEGEQYL. Written as DNA, the CDR3 is TGTGCTAGCAGCGAGGGGACAGGGGAAGGCGAGCAGTACCTC.

This clonotype came up many times. The V call is TRBV6-5, the J call TRBJ2-7; D is perhaps TRBD1 (5 bases). The V end lost 2 bases, the J end lost 6 bases, and 14 bases lay between the germline ends. Germline CDR1 reads MNHEY; CDR2 reads SVGAGI. The CDR3 has 14 amino acids. This CDR3 is CASSYGWEGVEQYF. The CDR3 nucleotides are TGTGCCAGCAGTTACGGGTGGGAAGGGGTCGAGCAGTACTTC.

V gene TRBV6-6 combines with J gene TRBJ1-1; no clear D. The CDR3 spans 13 residues. The ends were cut back, 6 bases at V and 11 bases at J, with 19 bases in the middle. In germline, CDR1 is MNHNY, CDR2 SVGAGI (reference sequence). The CDR3 loop is CASSPVRNNEAFF. DNA of the CDR3: TGTGCCAGCAGCCCCGTACGGAACAATGAGGCTTTCTTT.

This clonotype was observed a single time. The V and J genes are TRBV11-2 and TRBJ2-1; the D gene could be TRBD1 or TRBD2 (5 bases each). Trimming removed 5 bases at V and 6 bases at J, with 20 bases between. The length of the CDR3 is 16 residues. Germline CDR1 reads SGHAT; CDR2 reads FQNNGV. Here the CDR3 DNA reads TGTGCCAGCAGCGGCCACTCAGCCGGGGCACTCAATGAGCAGTTCTTC. As protein: CASSGHSAGALNEQFF.

The chain carries TRBV6-6 and TRBJ2-7; the D gene is possibly TRBD1 (6 bases). The CDR3 has 12 residues. The germline V gene has CDR1 MNHNY and CDR2 SVGAGI (reference sequence). With 5 bases removed from V and 4 bases from J, the gap between germline ends came to 9 bases. CDR3 sequence reads: CASSTRGYEQYF. The CDR3 coding sequence is TGTGCCAGCAGTACCAGGGGTTACGAGCAGTACTTC.

Concerning this clonotype itself: This may come from a read error, since a much larger clone is one base off. Because the CDR3's place on the DNA is in doubt, the DNA is left out and the CDR3 is given as listed by TCRdb. The chain links TRBV11-2 to TRBJ2-3; TRBD1 was called by the table and not checked on the DNA. The CDR3 extends over 16 residues, inclusive of both ends. Germline CDR1 and CDR2: SGHAT and FQNNGV. CDR3 region: CASSLFGRGSTDTLYF.

This clonotype was detected only a few times. The J gene is TRBJ2-3, the V gene TRBV10-3, with TRBD2 matching over 8 bases. The germline CDR1 and CDR2 sequences are ENHRY and SYGVKD. This CDR3 comprises 15 residues. The junction had 10 bases not matched to a gene; V was cut back by 3 bases and J by 8 bases. The CDR3 DNA sequence: TGTGCCATCAGTGAAGTGGCTAGCGGGTTAGGTACGCAGTATTTT. Protein product: CAISEVASGLGTQYF.

Of note for this clonotype: A read error may produce the germline difference seen at one junction end. The chain is built from TRBV11-2 and TRBJ1-6; D remains ambiguous. This CDR3 region has 12 residues. The germline V gene encodes CDR1 SGHAT and CDR2 FQNNGV. The CDR3: CASMETSSALHF. For the CDR3, the DNA is TGTGCCAGCATGGAAACTAGTTCAGCCCTCCACTTT.

Concerning this clonotype itself: A much larger clone differs by one base, so this may be a read error. The CDR3 sequence is CASRLVGQHPVGGKLFF. The CDR3 nucleotides read TGTGCCAGCAGATTAGTCGGGCAGCACCCCGTGGGGGGGAAACTGTTTTTT. J is TRBJ1-4 and V is TRBV11-2; possibly TRBD1 for D (5 bases). CDR1 is SGHAT and CDR2 is FQNNGV in the germline V gene. The CDR3 contains 17 residues.

J is TRBJ2-7 and V is TRBV6-1, with D unresolved. CDR3 length equals 15 residues. Per germline, CDR1 MNHNS and CDR2 SASEGT. V shed 2 bases and J shed 6 bases, with 17 bases lying between them. The CDR3 here is CASSELGDLRIEQYF. In DNA form, the CDR3 reads TGTGCCAGCAGTGAACTTGGGGATTTACGAATCGAGCAGTACTTC.

Only a few counts were recorded for this clonotype. The junction and the germline gene differ at one end; a read error may be behind it. The chain recombines TRBV10-3 with TRBJ2-2; maybe TRBD2 (5 bases). The germline V gene has CDR1 ENHRY and CDR2 SYGVKD. The CDR3 runs to 12 residues. The CDR3 nucleotides are TGTGCCATCACTCGCGACGCCGGGGAGTTGTTTTTT. It codes for CAITRDAGELFF.

This clonotype was seen just once. A read error may account for a junction end that differs from germline. The CDR3: CASSLQGRNNLPLHF. CDR3 bases: TGTGCCAGCAGCTTGCAGGGGAGGAATAATTTACCCCTCCACTTT. The V call is TRBV11-2, the J call TRBJ1-6, with a weak D call TRBD1 (6 bases). In germline, CDR1 is SGHAT, CDR2 FQNNGV. The CDR3 loop spans 15 amino acids.

This clonotype has more than one count but fewer than ten. This sequence joins TRBV6-1 and TRBJ1-2, with 10 bases that match TRBD1. Germline V CDR1 and CDR2: MNHNS, SASEGT. Trimming took 4 bases from V and 8 from J; bases not matched to a gene: 13. CDR3 length: 16 amino acids. In DNA form, the CDR3 reads TGTGCCAGCAGTGGCCTCGGACAGGGGGAATCGGGAGGCTACACCTTC. It is translated as CASSGLGQGESGGYTF.

This chain joins TRBV4-2 and TRBJ1-4, with D maybe TRBD1 (5 bases). CDR1 is LGHNA, CDR2 YNFKEQ, per germline. This CDR3 contains 16 residues. The V end lost 0 bases, the J end lost 5 bases, and 13 bases lay between the germline ends. CDR3 coding DNA: TGTGCCAGCAGCCAAGATCGAAACAGGAAAAATGAAAAACTGTTTTTT. Its translation: CASSQDRNRKNEKLFF.

V and J are TRBV10-3 and TRBJ1-5; 7 nucleotides match TRBD1. The CDR3 is 13 residues long. CDR1 and CDR2 from the germline V gene are ENHRY and SYGVKD. V was pared by 7 bases and J by 6 bases, with 6 bases of the junction left unmatched. For the CDR3, the DNA is TGTGCCATCACTCAGGGGGGTGGTCAGCCCCAGCATTTT. Protein product: CAITQGGGQPQHF.

The J gene is TRBJ2-7, the V gene TRBV14; 8 bases are a match to TRBD2. This CDR3 comprises 15 residues. V gave up 4 bases and J gave up 2 bases; unmatched junction bases: 7. Germline loops: CDR1 SGHDN, CDR2 FVKESK. The CDR3 DNA follows: TGTGCCAGCAGCCGGCTAGCGGGTTTGACCTACGAGCAGTACTTC. The encoded protein is CASSRLAGLTYEQYF.

As to this clonotype: A much larger clone lies one base from this, so it may be a read error. V is TRBV29-1 and J is TRBJ2-3; 7 bases fit TRBD1. V was pared by 4 bases and J by 7 bases, with 11 bases of the junction left unmatched. This CDR3 has 14 amino acids. The germline V gene has CDR1 SQVTM and CDR2 ANQGSEA. In nucleotides, the CDR3 is TGCAGCGTTGGCCAAGGGGGCGGTAGGTATACGCAGTATTTT. Its protein product is CSVGQGGGRYTQYF.

This chain connects TRBV10-2 to TRBJ2-5; D call uncertain. V lost 6 bases and J lost 8, with 19 bases in between. Germline V lookup: CDR1 WSHSY, CDR2 SAAADI. The CDR3 totals 14 residues. The CDR3 sequence: CASSILAVVGTQYF. CDR3 bases: TGCGCCAGCAGCATCCTGGCCGTAGTGGGAACCCAGTACTTC.

In this sample, this clonotype turned up a few times. V usage is TRBV10-2 and J usage is TRBJ2-2; either TRBD1 or TRBD2 may fit D (5 bases each). The CDR3 runs to 15 residues. Per the germline V gene, CDR1 is WSHSY and CDR2 is SAAADI. V was pared by 4 bases and J by 4 bases, with 13 bases between. The CDR3 loop reads CASSVGVPSTGELFF. In nucleotides, the CDR3 is TGCGCCAGCAGTGTGGGGGTCCCCTCCACCGGGGAGCTGTTTTTT.

As to this clonotype: A much larger clone differs by one base, so this may be a read error. The chain is built from TRBV11-2 and TRBJ2-1, with D unclear. Germline V gene lookup returns CDR1 SGHAT and CDR2 FQNNGV. CDR3 length equals 13 residues. Trimming removed 3 bases from V and 10 bases from J, with 13 bases in between. The CDR3 protein is CASSLDASYEQFF. Here the CDR3 DNA reads TGTGCCAGCAGCTTGGACGCTTCCTACGAGCAGTTCTTC.

The J gene is TRBJ2-7, the V gene TRBV6-1; 8 bases map to TRBD1. CDR3 length: 14 residues. With V trimmed by 8 bases and J by 4 bases, 10 bases remained unmatched. Germline V gene lookup returns CDR1 MNHNS and CDR2 SASEGT. In DNA, the CDR3 is TGTGCCAGCCCACCGGACAGGGTAAGGTACGAGCAGTACTTC. Its translation: CASPPDRVRYEQYF.

Notes on this clonotype: A much bigger clone sits one base away, suggesting this may be a read error. V usage is TRBV11-2 and J usage is TRBJ2-3, with 13 positions matching TRBD2. The germline CDR1 and CDR2 sequences are SGHAT and FQNNGV. V lost 4 bases to trimming and J lost 6 bases; unmatched junction nucleotides: 10. The CDR3 runs to 17 residues. CDR3 amino acids: CASSCGLAGVERDTQYF. CDR3 in DNA: TGTGCCAGCAGCTGTGGACTAGCGGGAGTAGAGCGGGATACGCAGTATTTT.

This clonotype was recorded many times. The J gene is TRBJ1-2, the V gene TRBV29-1; a possible D gene is TRBD1 (6 bases). Germline V gene data show CDR1 as SQVTM and CDR2 as ANQGSEA. V gave up 1 base and J gave up 4 bases, with 22 bases separating them. The CDR3 extends over 17 amino acids. CDR3: CSVEVRGGRDTPYGYTF. DNA of the CDR3: TGCAGCGTTGAAGTGAGGGGGGGGCGAGACACGCCCTATGGCTACACCTTC.

Comment on this clonotype: A much bigger clone sits one base away, suggesting this may be a read error. V is TRBV11-2 and J is TRBJ2-3; either TRBD1 or TRBD2 may supply D (6 bases each). The length of the CDR3 is 13 residues. Per the germline V gene, CDR1 is SGHAT and CDR2 is FQNNGV. CDR3 residues: CASSLAGADMQYF. The CDR3 nucleotides read TGTGCCAGCAGCTTAGCGGGGGCAGATATGCAGTATTTT.

A word on this clonotype: The junction does not match germline at one end; this may be a read error. The chain employs TRBV5-6 and TRBJ2-2; D call uncertain. Germline V gives CDR1 SGHDT, CDR2 YYEEEE. The CDR3 runs to 17 residues. CDR3 amino acids: CASGLVRLSTNTGELFF. The CDR3 DNA is TGTGCCAGCGGCTTGGTACGCTTGTCAACGAACACCGGGGAGCTGTTTTTT.

The rearrangement joins TRBV5-5 to TRBJ2-2; D not resolved. V gave up 4 bases and J gave up 6 bases, with 7 bases separating them. CDR3 length: 12 amino acids. Germline assignment: CDR1 SGHKS and CDR2 YYEKEE (reference sequence). CDR3 bases: TGTGCCAGCAGCCCGACGGCCGGGGAGCTGTTTTTT. This codes for CASSPTAGELFF.

The V call is TRBV28, the J call TRBJ2-3; 7 bases agree with TRBD2. Germline V lookup: CDR1 MDHEN, CDR2 SYDVKM. This CDR3 has 16 residues. CDR3 protein: CGSSSLGLGVVDTQYF. The CDR3 region has the DNA TGTGGCAGTAGTTCCCTAGGACTAGGTGTAGTAGATACGCAGTATTTT.

V and J are TRBV11-3 and TRBJ2-3; either TRBD1 or TRBD2 may supply D (6 bases each). The germline V and J ends were trimmed by 3 bases and 0 bases, with 19 bases remaining between them. This CDR3 comprises 18 residues. Germline V gives CDR1 SGHNT, CDR2 YENEEA. The CDR3 here is CASSLGALSGTSTDTQYF. CDR3 coding DNA: TGTGCCAGCAGCTTGGGGGCGTTATCGGGGACTAGCACAGATACGCAGTATTTT.

The sample holds one count of this clonotype. It may be a read error: a sequence one base away is much more abundant. CDR3 loop: CTSSLSGLSQETQYF. The CDR3, as DNA: TGTACCAGCAGTCTTAGCGGTCTGTCACAAGAGACCCAGTACTTC. The chain is built from TRBV12-3 or TRBV12-4 and TRBJ2-5; TRBD2 is a possible D gene (6 bases). The CDR3 is made up of 15 amino acids.

The rearrangement uses TRBV2 and TRBJ2-2, with TRBD1 as a possible D gene (7 bases). The CDR3 spans 15 residues. The V and J ends lost 6 bases and 3 bases respectively, with 14 bases between them. Germline V CDR1 and CDR2: SNHLY, FYNNEI. The DNA for the CDR3 is TGTGCCAGCAGCCTGGAGGGGGCGGACACCGGGGAGCTGTTTTTT. Protein: CASSLEGADTGELFF. The entire variable domain, with the rest obtained from reference TRBV2 and TRBJ2-2, is as follows: EPEVTQTPSHQVTQMGQEVILRCVPISNHLYFYWYRQILGQKVEFLVSFYNNEISEKSEIFDDQFSVERPDGSNFTLKIRSTKLEDSAMYFCASSLEGADTGELFFGEGSRLTVL.